This T cell receptor (beta chain) was sequenced in a study of blood T cells in healthy people across ages. About the research overall: Template switching recovered approximately one barcoded beta molecule for every two T cells. Study-level results: It was held that diversity estimates obtained from one million T cells represented underestimates.

Regarding this clonotype: Its specificity is not known.

The CDR3 has 15 residues. The germline V gene has CDR1 MNHEY and CDR2 SVGAGI. V was clipped by 2 bases and J by 6 bases, with 14 bases between them. The second PCR ran roughly 7 to 12 cycles with a sample-barcoded 5' primer and J-beta primers. A 12-random-nucleotide template-switch adaptor tagged each cDNA molecule. TCRdb analysed the 5' RACE reads with MiXCR anew, one entry per CDR3 protein. The sample has roughly 1,700,000 distinct CDR3 sequences, 25% to 30% seen once. The receptor's source is a woman in her twenties or thirties in good health. The specimen sequenced was blood. This chain uses TRBV6-5 with TRBJ1-5, with D perhaps matching TRBD1 (6 bases). The CDR3 protein is CASSYREGGSQPQHF. The CDR3 bases are TGTGCCAGCAGTTACCGGGAAGGGGGTTCTCAGCCCCAGCATTTT.